The 24 T cell receptor beta chains in this list originate from one sample, sequenced in a study of blood T cells in healthy people across ages. Using a J-beta primer mix together with a sample-barcoded 5' primer, a second PCR was run for about 7 to 12 cycles. One entry per CDR3 protein, called by TCRdb with MiXCR from the 5' RACE reads. The table shows hundreds of thousands of distinct CDR3 sequences, with 47% occurring only once. The sequenced sample was blood. The receptor set was obtained from a man aged 80 or over in good health.

This clonotype appeared a few times. The rearrangement uses TRBV3-1 and TRBJ2-5; TRBD2 matches at 9 bases. The CDR3 is made up of 14 amino acids. The germline gives CDR1 LGHDT, CDR2 YNNKEL (reference sequence). After removal of 4 bases from V and 3 bases from J, the junction contained 3 bases not matched to a gene. CDR3: CASSLSGGKETQYF. CDR3 bases: TGTGCCAGCAGCCTTAGCGGGGGCAAAGAGACCCAGTACTTC.

V and J are TRBV27 and TRBJ2-1; TRBD1 is a possible D gene (6 bases). V was trimmed by 3 bases and J by 6 bases, leaving 12 bases between them. Per germline, CDR1 MNHEY and CDR2 SMNVEV (reference sequence). The CDR3 consists of 14 residues. CDR3 sequence reads: CASSLGTTSNEQFF. In DNA, the CDR3 is TGTGCCAGCAGTTTGGGGACAACCTCCAATGAGCAGTTCTTC.

The chain carries TRBV6-5 and TRBJ1-1; D is undetermined. CDR1 is MNHEY and CDR2 is SVGAGI in the germline V gene. The germline V and J ends were trimmed by 1 base and 6 bases, with 6 bases remaining between them. The CDR3 contains 12 residues. CDR3 protein: CASSYYGAEAFF. The CDR3 nucleotides read TGTGCCAGCAGTTACTATGGCGCTGAAGCTTTCTTT.

About this clonotype itself: At one of its ends the junction is not consistent with the germline gene, which may arise from a read error. This chain joins TRBV9 and TRBJ2-1; TRBD2 is a possible D gene (6 bases). Germline V gene sequence: CDR1 SGDLS, CDR2 YYNGEE. The CDR3 covers 18 residues. The CDR3 nucleotides read TGTGCCAGCAGCGCGAACCCCTTAGCGGTGAGCTCCTACAAGGAGCAGTTCTTC. Translated, it gives CASSANPLAVSSYKEQFF.

J is TRBJ2-7 and V is TRBV27; D is perhaps TRBD1 or TRBD2 (5 bases each). Trimming left V 6 bases short and J 0 bases short, with 12 bases between. This CDR3 region has 14 residues. Germline CDR1 reads MNHEY; CDR2 reads SMNVEV (reference sequence). CDR3 amino acids: CASRSGTVSYEQYF. CDR3 DNA sequence: TGTGCCAGCAGGTCTGGGACGGTCTCCTACGAGCAGTACTTC.

In its sample, this clonotype was seen a few times. This chain joins TRBV27 and TRBJ2-1; 12 bases agree with TRBD2. The CDR3 length is 16 residues. Trimming cost V 5 bases and J 7 bases; bases outside gene matches: 9. CDR1 MNHEY and CDR2 SMNVEV come from the germline V gene (reference sequence). CDR3 protein: CASSPLLAGGLNEQFF. In DNA form, the CDR3 reads TGTGCCAGCAGTCCTCTTCTAGCGGGAGGGCTGAATGAGCAGTTCTTC.

This clonotype was seen only a few times. The V call is TRBV12-3 or TRBV12-4, the J call TRBJ2-5, with 9 nucleotides matching TRBD1. The J call may be faulty, since TRBJ2-7 better matches the DNA end. This CDR3 is 14 amino acids long. CDR3 amino acids: CASSSRTGENEQYF. DNA for the CDR3: TGTGCCAGCAGTTCCCGGACAGGGGAGAACGAGCAGTACTTC.

The J gene is TRBJ2-4, the V gene TRBV10-3, with a possible D match to TRBD1 (6 bases). The tail of the sequence fits TRBJ2-7 better, so the J call may be wrong. Looked up from germline, CDR1 is ENHRY and CDR2 is SYGVKD. This CDR3 has 14 residues. The CDR3 protein is CAIKESGETYEQYF. The CDR3 DNA follows: TGTGCCATCAAAGAGTCAGGGGAAACCTACGAGCAGTACTTC.

This sequence joins TRBV6-5 and TRBJ1-4; D gene uncertain. The germline V gene encodes CDR1 MNHEY and CDR2 SVGAGI. The CDR3 extends over 15 amino acids. V lost 0 bases and J lost 8, with 13 bases in between. The CDR3 DNA follows: TGTGCCAGCAGTTACTCGGGCTCCTCGCGGGAAAAACTGTTTTTT. Its protein product is CASSYSGSSREKLFF.

The V call is TRBV20-1, the J call TRBJ2-5; D gene unclear. The DNA end is more similar to TRBJ2-7, so the J call may be wrong. In germline, CDR1 is DFQATT, CDR2 SNEGSKA (reference sequence). CDR3 length: 13 residues. The CDR3 spells CSALGRIPCEQYF. The CDR3 DNA is TGCAGTGCTCTCGGACGGATTCCCTGCGAGCAGTACTTC.

The chain employs TRBV20-1 and TRBJ1-2, with D hard to call. V was pared by 2 bases and J by 4 bases, with 8 bases between. Germline lookup yields CDR1 DFQATT and CDR2 SNEGSKA (reference sequence). CDR3 length: 12 residues. DNA for the CDR3: TGCAGTGCTAGAATAGGCACCTATGGCTACACCTTC. Its translation is CSARIGTYGYTF.

This sequence joins TRBV12-3 or TRBV12-4 and TRBJ2-7, with D possibly being TRBD1 or TRBD2 (5 bases each). This CDR3 contains 13 residues. The ends were cut back, 6 bases at V and 7 bases at J, with 16 bases in the middle. CDR3 nucleotide sequence: TGTGCCAGCAGGACGGGACCGAACAATGAGCAGTACTTC. Translated, it gives CASRTGPNNEQYF.

This clonotype was counted ten times or more. The chain uses TRBV6-6 and TRBJ2-1; D ambiguous. Germline-derived CDR1 and CDR2 are MNHNY and SVGAGI (reference sequence). V was cut by 5 bases and J by 10 bases, with 9 bases left in between. The CDR3 extends over 11 amino acids. CDR3 region: CASSIGDEQFF. DNA for the CDR3: TGTGCCAGCAGTATAGGAGACGAGCAGTTCTTC.

The chain has TRBV29-1 and TRBJ2-2; 9 positions match TRBD2. The germline gives CDR1 SQVTM, CDR2 ANQGSEA. The CDR3 length is 14 residues. The J segment lost 4 bases and the V segment lost 6 bases, leaving 6 bases of the junction unmatched. The CDR3 loop reads CSVGSGSRTGELFF. Written as DNA, the CDR3 is TGCAGCGTGGGTAGCGGGAGTCGCACCGGGGAGCTGTTTTTT.

CDR3 sequence reads: CASSLGGTGSGNEKLFF. The CDR3 DNA is TGCGCCAGCAGCTTGGGAGGCACCGGATCCGGTAATGAAAAACTGTTTTTT. The rearrangement links TRBV5-1 to TRBJ1-4; D not resolved. The germline CDR1 and CDR2 sequences are SGHRS and YFSETQ. This CDR3 is 17 amino acids long. The V end was cut by 0 bases, the J end by 4 bases, with 16 bases between.

This clonotype showed up just a few times. The V and J genes are TRBV7-9 and TRBJ2-7; D may correspond to TRBD1 or TRBD2 (5 bases each). The end of the DNA fits TRBJ2-5 better, so the J call may be wrong. Germline CDR1 and CDR2: SEHNR and FQNEAQ (reference sequence). The CDR3 sequence is 12 residues long. The CDR3 DNA is TGTGCCAGCAGCTGGGGGTCGGAGACCCAGTACTTC. Translation gives CASSWGSETQYF.

This clonotype has a count of ten or more. This chain connects TRBV5-1 to TRBJ1-6; no clear D gene. The CDR3 covers 15 residues. Germline assignment: CDR1 SGHRS and CDR2 YFSETQ. The germline V and J ends were trimmed by 0 bases and 7 bases, with 11 bases remaining between them. CDR3 sequence: CASSLGQAINSPLHF. The CDR3 nucleotides read TGCGCCAGCAGCTTGGGTCAGGCAATAAATTCACCCCTCCACTTT.

The chain is built from TRBV9 and TRBJ2-5, with D uncertain. Germline V gene data show CDR1 as SGDLS and CDR2 as YYNGEE. Trimming pared 4 bases from V and 4 bases from J, leaving 11 bases between. The CDR3 contains 13 residues. CDR3 sequence reads: CASSPRGSETQYF. In DNA form, the CDR3 reads TGTGCCAGCAGCCCCCGAGGCTCAGAGACCCAGTACTTC.

Only a few counts were recorded for this clonotype. This rearrangement joins TRBV6-6 to TRBJ2-5; the D is unclear. The CDR3 spans 16 residues. V lost 5 bases, J lost 5 bases, and 21 bases lay in between. In germline, CDR1 is MNHNY, CDR2 SVGAGI (reference sequence). The CDR3 nucleotides read TGTGCCAGCAGTCTCTTTTCCCCCCAGGAAAGGGAGACCCAGTACTTC. This sequence encodes CASSLFSPQERETQYF.

This clonotype showed up just a few times. The chain employs TRBV2 and TRBJ2-1; 8 bases are a match to TRBD1. The germline V gene has CDR1 SNHLY and CDR2 FYNNEI. The V segment lost 5 bases and the J segment 8 bases; nucleotides outside the gene matches: 5. The CDR3 loop spans 13 amino acids. DNA of the CDR3: TGTGCCAGCAGTACGGGACAGGAGGATGAGCAGTTCTTC. Translated, it gives CASSTGQEDEQFF.

This clonotype was observed at least ten times. The V call is TRBV20-1, the J call TRBJ2-7; no firm D call. The CDR3 length is 11 residues. Trimming took off 1 base at V and 2 bases at J, with 3 bases between the two ends. CDR1 and CDR2 (germline): DFQATT, SNEGSKA (reference sequence). DNA of the CDR3: TGCAGTGCTAGAGGACCCTACGAGCAGTACTTC. The encoded protein is CSARGPYEQYF.

In this sample, this clonotype turned up once. The chain employs TRBV2 and TRBJ2-2, with D perhaps TRBD1 (6 bases). CDR1 and CDR2 (germline): SNHLY, FYNNEI. Trimming took off 7 bases at V and 1 base at J, with 10 bases between the two ends. CDR3 length: 14 amino acids. The CDR3 DNA sequence: TGTGCCAGCACAGGGGCTCGGAACACCGGGGAGCTGTTTTTT. Protein: CASTGARNTGELFF.

The chain combines TRBV7-2 with TRBJ2-2; D remains unclear. Germline CDR1 SGHTA, CDR2 FQGNSA. V was clipped by 7 bases and J by 8 bases, with 11 bases between them. CDR3 length: 12 amino acids. The CDR3: CASTMEVGELFF. CDR3 bases: TGTGCCAGCACCATGGAAGTGGGGGAGCTGTTTTTT.

Regarding this clonotype: The germline gene is not matched at one end of the junction; a read error may be the cause. The chain recombines TRBV7-2 with TRBJ2-5, with TRBD2 identical over 9 bases. Germline V gene lookup returns CDR1 SGHTA and CDR2 FQGNSA. The CDR3 loop spans 13 amino acids. The CDR3 DNA reads TGTGCCAGCAGTTTAGCGGGGGCAGAGACCCAGTACTTC. This sequence encodes CASSLAGAETQYF.